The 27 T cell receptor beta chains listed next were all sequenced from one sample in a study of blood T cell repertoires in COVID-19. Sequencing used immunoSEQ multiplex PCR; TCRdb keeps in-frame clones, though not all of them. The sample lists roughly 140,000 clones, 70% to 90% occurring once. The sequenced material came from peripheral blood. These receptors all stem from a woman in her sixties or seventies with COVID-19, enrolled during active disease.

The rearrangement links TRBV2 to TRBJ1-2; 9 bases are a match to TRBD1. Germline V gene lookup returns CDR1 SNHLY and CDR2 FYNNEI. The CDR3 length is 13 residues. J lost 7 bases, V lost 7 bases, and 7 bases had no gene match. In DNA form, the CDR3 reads TGTGCCAGCACAGGGGACAGGGTCTCTGGCTACACCTTC. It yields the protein CASTGDRVSGYTF.

The CDR3 spells CASSLASSGNTIYF. The CDR3 region has the DNA TGCGCCAGCAGCTTGGCCAGCTCTGGAAACACCATATATTTT. This chain uses TRBV5-1 with TRBJ1-3; D gene uncertain. The germline V gene encodes CDR1 SGHRS and CDR2 YFSETQ. V shed 0 bases and J shed 0 bases, with 4 bases lying between them. This CDR3 comprises 14 residues.

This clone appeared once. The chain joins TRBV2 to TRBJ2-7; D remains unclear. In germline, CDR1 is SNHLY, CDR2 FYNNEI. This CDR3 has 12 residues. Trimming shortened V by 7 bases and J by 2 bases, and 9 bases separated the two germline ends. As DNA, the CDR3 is TGTGCCAGCACACCGACACCCTACGAGCAGTACTTC. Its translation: CASTPTPYEQYF.

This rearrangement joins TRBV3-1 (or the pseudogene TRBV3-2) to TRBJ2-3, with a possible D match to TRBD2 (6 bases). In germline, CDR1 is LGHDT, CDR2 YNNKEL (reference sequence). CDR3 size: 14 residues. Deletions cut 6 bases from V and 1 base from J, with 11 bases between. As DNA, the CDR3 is TGTGCCAGCAGGACGGGGGTGGGCACAGATACGCAGTATTTT. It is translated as CASRTGVGTDTQYF.

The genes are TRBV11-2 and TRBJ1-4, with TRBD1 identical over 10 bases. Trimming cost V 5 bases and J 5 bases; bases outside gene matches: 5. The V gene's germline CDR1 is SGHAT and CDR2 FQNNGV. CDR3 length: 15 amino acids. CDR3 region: CASSLTGGGNEKLFF. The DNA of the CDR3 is TGTGCCAGCAGCCTGACAGGGGGCGGAAATGAAAAACTGTTTTTT.

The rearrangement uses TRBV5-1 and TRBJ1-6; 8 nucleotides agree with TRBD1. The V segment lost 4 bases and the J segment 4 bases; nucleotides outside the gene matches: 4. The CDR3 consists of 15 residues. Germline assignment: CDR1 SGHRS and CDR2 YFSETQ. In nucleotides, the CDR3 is TGCGCCAGCAGCCCACAGGGGGTTTATAATTCACCCCTCCACTTT. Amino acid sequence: CASSPQGVYNSPLHF. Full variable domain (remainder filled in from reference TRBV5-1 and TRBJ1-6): KAGVTQTPRYLIKTRGQQVTLSCSPISGHRSVSWYQQTPGQGLQFLFEYFSETQRNKGNFPGRFSGRQFSNSRSEMNVSTLELGDSALYLCASSPQGVYNSPLHFGNGTRLTVT.

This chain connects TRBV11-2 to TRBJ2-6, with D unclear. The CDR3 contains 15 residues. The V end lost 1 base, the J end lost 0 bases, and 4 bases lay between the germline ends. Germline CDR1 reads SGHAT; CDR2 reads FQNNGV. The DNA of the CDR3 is TGTGCCAGCAGCTTAGTGAGCTCTGGGGCCAACGTCCTGACTTTC. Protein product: CASSLVSSGANVLTF.

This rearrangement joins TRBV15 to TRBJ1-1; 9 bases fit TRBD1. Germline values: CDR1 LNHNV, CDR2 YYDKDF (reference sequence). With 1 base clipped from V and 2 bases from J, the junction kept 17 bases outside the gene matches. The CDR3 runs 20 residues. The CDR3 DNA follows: TGTGCCACCAGCAGAGCGAGATGGGGACAGGGTAATAGAAGAAACACTGAAGCTTTCTTT. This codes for CATSRARWGQGNRRNTEAFF. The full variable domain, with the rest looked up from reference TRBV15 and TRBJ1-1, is DAMVIQNPRYQVTQFGKPVTLSCSQTLNHNVMYWYQQKSSQAPKLLFHYYDKDFNNEADTPDNFQSRRPNTSFCFLDIRSPGLGDTAMYLCATSRARWGQGNRRNTEAFFGQGTRLTVV.

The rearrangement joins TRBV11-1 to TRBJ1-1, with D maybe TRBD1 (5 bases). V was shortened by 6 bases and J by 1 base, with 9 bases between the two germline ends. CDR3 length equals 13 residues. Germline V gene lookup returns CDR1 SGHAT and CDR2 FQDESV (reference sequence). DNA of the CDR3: TGTGCCAGCAGGCTGGGGGGGAACACTGAAGCTTTCTTT. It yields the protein CASRLGGNTEAFF.

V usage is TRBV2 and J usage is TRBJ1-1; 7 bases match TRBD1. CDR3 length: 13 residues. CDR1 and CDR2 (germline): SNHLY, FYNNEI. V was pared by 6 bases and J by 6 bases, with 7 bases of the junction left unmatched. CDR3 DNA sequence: TGTGCCAGCAGGGGACAGTTACAACCTGAAGCTTTCTTT. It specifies CASRGQLQPEAFF.

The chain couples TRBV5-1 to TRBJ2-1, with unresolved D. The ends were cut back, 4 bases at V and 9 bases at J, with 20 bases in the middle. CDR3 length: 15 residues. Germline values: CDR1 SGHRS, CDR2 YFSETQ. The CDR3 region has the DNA TGCGCCAGCAGCACGACTGTGTCCAGCATTGTTGAGCAGTTCTTC. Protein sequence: CASSTTVSSIVEQFF.

CDR3 coding DNA: TGTGCCAGCTCACCGCCCGGTTCCTACAATGAGCAGTTCTTC. Protein product: CASSPPGSYNEQFF. The rearrangement joins TRBV18 to TRBJ2-1; unclear D gene. CDR1 is KGHSH, CDR2 LQKENI, per germline. This CDR3 comprises 14 residues. Trimming pared 3 bases from V and 1 base from J, leaving 7 bases between.

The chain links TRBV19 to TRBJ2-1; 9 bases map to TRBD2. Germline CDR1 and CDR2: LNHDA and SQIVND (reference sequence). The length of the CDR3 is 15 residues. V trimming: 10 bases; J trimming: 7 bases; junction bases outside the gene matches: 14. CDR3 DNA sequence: TGTGCCACCACCCCTCTCCGCGGGAGGGGGAATGAGCAGTTCTTC. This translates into CATTPLRGRGNEQFF.

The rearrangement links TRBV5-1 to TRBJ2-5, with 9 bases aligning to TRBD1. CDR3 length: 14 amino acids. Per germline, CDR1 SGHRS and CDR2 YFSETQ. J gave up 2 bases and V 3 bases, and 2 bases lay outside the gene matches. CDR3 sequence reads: CASSWGQGQETQYF. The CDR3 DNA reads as TGCGCCAGCAGCTGGGGACAGGGACAAGAGACCCAGTACTTC.

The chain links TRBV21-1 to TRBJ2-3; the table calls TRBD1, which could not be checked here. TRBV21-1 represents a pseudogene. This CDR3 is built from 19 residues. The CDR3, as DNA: TGTGCCAGCAGCAAACAAACCCCTTTACAGGGGGGTCCTGGAGATACGCAGTATTTT. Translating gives CASSKQTPLQGGPGDTQYF.

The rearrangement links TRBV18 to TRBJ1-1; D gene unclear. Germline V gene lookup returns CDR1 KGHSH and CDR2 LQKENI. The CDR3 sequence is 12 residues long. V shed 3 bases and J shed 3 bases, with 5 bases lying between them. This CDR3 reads CASSPSDTEAFF. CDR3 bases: TGTGCCAGCTCACCGAGCGACACTGAAGCTTTCTTT.

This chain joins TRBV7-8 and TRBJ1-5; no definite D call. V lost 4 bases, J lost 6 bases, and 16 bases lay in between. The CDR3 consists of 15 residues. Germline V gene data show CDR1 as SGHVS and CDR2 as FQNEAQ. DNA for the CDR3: TGTGCCAGCAGCTCACCGTCGGGAGTCGGTCAGCCCCAGCATTTT. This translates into CASSSPSGVGQPQHF. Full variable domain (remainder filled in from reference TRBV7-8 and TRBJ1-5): GAGVSQSPRYKVAKRGQDVALRCDPISGHVSLFWYQQALGQGPEFLTYFQNEAQLDKSGLPSDRFFAERPEGSVSTLKIQRTQQEDSAVYLCASSSPSGVGQPQHFGDGTRLSIL.

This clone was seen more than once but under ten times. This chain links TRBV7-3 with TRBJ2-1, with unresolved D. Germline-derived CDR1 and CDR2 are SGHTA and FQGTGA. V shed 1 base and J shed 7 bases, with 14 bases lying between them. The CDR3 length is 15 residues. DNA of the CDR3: TGTGCCAGCAGCTTAAATGGCGCTAGTTTTAATGAGCAGTTCTTC. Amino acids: CASSLNGASFNEQFF.

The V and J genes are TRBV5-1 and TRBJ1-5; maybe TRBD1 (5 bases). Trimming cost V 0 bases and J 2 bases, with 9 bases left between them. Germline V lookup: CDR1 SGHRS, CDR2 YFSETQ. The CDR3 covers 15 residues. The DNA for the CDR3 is TGCGCCAGCAGCTTGGAAGGGGAAGGCAATCAGCCCCAGCATTTT. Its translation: CASSLEGEGNQPQHF.

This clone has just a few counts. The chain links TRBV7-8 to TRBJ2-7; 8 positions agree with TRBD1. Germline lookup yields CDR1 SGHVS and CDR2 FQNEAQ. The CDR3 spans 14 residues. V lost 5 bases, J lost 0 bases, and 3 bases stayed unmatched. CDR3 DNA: TGTGCCAGCAGCCTACAGGGGGGCTCCTACGAGCAGTACGTC. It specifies CASSLQGGSYEQYV.

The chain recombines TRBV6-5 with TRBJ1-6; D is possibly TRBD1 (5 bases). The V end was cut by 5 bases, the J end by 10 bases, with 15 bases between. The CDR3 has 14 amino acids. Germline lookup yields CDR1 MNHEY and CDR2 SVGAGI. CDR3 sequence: CASSLGAGYSPLHF. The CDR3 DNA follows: TGTGCCAGCAGTCTAGGGGCAGGGTACTCACCCCTCCACTTT.

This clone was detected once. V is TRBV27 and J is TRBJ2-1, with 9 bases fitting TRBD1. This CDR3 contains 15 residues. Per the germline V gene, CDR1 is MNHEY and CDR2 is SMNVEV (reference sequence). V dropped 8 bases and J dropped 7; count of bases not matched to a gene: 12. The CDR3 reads CASEGGGQGKNEQFF. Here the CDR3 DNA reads TGTGCCAGCGAGGGTGGGGGACAGGGAAAAAATGAGCAGTTCTTC.

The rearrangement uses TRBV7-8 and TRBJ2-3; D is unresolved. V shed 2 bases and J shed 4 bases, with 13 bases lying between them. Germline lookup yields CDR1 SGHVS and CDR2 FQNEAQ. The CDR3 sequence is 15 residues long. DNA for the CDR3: TGTGCCAGCAGCTTAAATAGTAATCGAGCAGATACGCAGTATTTT. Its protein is CASSLNSNRADTQYF.

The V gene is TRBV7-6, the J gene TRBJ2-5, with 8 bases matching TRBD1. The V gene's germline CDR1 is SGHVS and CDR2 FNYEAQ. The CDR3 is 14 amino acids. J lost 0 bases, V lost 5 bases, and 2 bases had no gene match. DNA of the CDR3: TGTGCCAGCAGCCGGACAGGGTACCAAGAGACCCAGTACTTC. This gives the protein CASSRTGYQETQYF.

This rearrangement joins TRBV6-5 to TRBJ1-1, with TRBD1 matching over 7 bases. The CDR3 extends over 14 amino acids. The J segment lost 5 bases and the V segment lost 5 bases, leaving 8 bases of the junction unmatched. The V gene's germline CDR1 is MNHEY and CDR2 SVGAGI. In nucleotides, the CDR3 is TGTGCCAGCAGTAATAACAGGGGATGGACTGAAGCTTTCTTT. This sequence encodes CASSNNRGWTEAFF.

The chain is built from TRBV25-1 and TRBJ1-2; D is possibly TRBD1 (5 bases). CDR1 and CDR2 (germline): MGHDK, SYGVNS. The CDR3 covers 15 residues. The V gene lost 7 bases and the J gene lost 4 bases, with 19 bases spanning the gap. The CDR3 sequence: CASTRGEGMGYGYTF. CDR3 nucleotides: TGTGCCAGCACCCGGGGGGAGGGGATGGGCTATGGCTACACCTTC.

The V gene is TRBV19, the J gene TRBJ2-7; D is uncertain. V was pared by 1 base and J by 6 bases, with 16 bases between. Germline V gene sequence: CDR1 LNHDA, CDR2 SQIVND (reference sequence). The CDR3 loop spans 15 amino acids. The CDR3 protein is CASSIARGITAEQYV. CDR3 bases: TGTGCCAGTAGTATAGCGCGCGGCATCACCGCCGAGCAGTACGTC.